This T cell receptor (beta chain) was sequenced in a study of human T cells and chemical hapten exposure. The CDR3 spans 16 residues. V was trimmed by 4 bases and J by 9 bases, leaving 25 bases between them. Germline lookup yields CDR1 SQVTM and CDR2 ANQGSEA. Time point here: pre-sensitization, week 0. Regarding treatment: therapeutic diphenylcyclopropenone sensitization with weekly scalp DPC. This clonotype was observed at least ten times. TCRdb ran MiXCR on the RACE reads and lists one entry per CDR3 protein. The table has about 300,000 distinct CDR3 sequences, approximately 5.8% seen once. The V call is TRBV29-1, the J call TRBJ2-1, with D perhaps given as TRBD1 or TRBD2 (5 bases each). The sequence derives from a woman aged 18-29 years with alopecia areata. Some clones in this sample may be carry-over from other donors' samples. The material sequenced was whole blood, taken in connection with sensitization to the hapten diphenylcyclopropenone (DPC). In nucleotides, the CDR3 is TGCAGCGTTGGAGGTAACGGGGAAGGGGTATTTGGTGAGCAGTTCTTC. Protein product: CSVGGNGEGVFGEQFF.